Presented here are 6 T cell receptor beta chains from one specimen sequenced in a study of blood T cell repertoires in COVID-19 (TCRdb year 2020). The method was the immunoSEQ multiplex PCR assay. TCRdb obtained this table from immuneACCESS and retained in-frame rearrangements with V and J assigned. These tables miss some clones; where compared with another copy, unresolved V genes account for less than half of the shortfall, and the remainder is unexplained. For this sample there are roughly 340,000 clones; around nine tenths appear just once. The ten largest clones take up about 7% of the sample. What was sequenced was peripheral blood. Receptor source: a woman in her seventies with COVID-19, enrolled during active disease.

The chain is built from TRBV2 and TRBJ2-7; D remains ambiguous. The V end was cut by 3 bases, the J end by 6 bases, with 6 bases between. There are 11 residues in the CDR3. Germline-derived CDR1 and CDR2 are SNHLY and FYNNEI. This chain's CDR3 is CASSEELEQYF. The CDR3 coding sequence is TGTGCCAGCAGTGAGGAGCTCGAGCAGTACTTC.

This rearrangement joins TRBV7-8 to TRBJ2-2, with 7 positions matching TRBD2. The CDR3 has 16 residues. V shed 1 base and J 0 bases; nucleotides not matched to a gene: 2. Germline CDR1 is SGHVS and CDR2 is FQNEAQ. The CDR3: CASSLGGTTNTGELFF. DNA for the CDR3: TGTGCCAGCAGCTTAGGGGGGACTACGAACACCGGGGAGCTGTTTTTT.

The chain carries TRBV19 and TRBJ1-5, with TRBD1 matching over 9 bases. Germline V gives CDR1 LNHDA, CDR2 SQIVND (reference sequence). J was trimmed by 0 bases and V by 5 bases; bases with no gene match: 8. The CDR3 is 17 residues long. Written as DNA, the CDR3 is TGTGCCAGTAGTTGGTTGACAGGGGGATATAGCAATCAGCCCCAGCATTTT. This gives the protein CASSWLTGGYSNQPQHF.

The chain employs TRBV29-1 and TRBJ1-1; tentatively, D is TRBD1 (6 bases). The CDR3 is 13 residues long. V lost 6 bases and J lost 0, with 11 bases in between. Germline V CDR1 and CDR2: SQVTM, ANQGSEA. The CDR3: CSVQGDLNTEAFF. CDR3 DNA sequence: TGCAGCGTACAGGGAGACTTGAACACTGAAGCTTTCTTT.

The J gene is TRBJ2-3, the V gene TRBV5-1; 7 nucleotides match TRBD2. J lost 2 bases, V lost 3 bases, and 9 bases had no gene match. The CDR3 consists of 16 residues. Germline V gene data show CDR1 as SGHRS and CDR2 as YFSETQ. This CDR3 is CASSSRLAPNTDTQYF. In DNA form, the CDR3 reads TGCGCCAGCAGCTCAAGACTAGCCCCTAACACAGATACGCAGTATTTT.

V and J are TRBV5-4 and TRBJ2-3; 10 nucleotides align to TRBD2. Per germline, CDR1 SGHNT and CDR2 YYREEE (reference sequence). The CDR3 runs to 16 residues. Trimming took 0 bases from V and 5 from J; bases not matched to a gene: 6. The CDR3 nucleotides are TGTGCCAGCAGCTTGGAAGCGGGGGGGCCGGGAGATACGCAGTATTTT. Translation gives CASSLEAGGPGDTQYF.